This T cell receptor beta chain originates from a study of response to subunit inactivated influenza vaccine. General study results and limits: The authors offered the suggestion that each seasonal influenza vaccination recruits few new T cells.

TCRdb called the RT-PCR reads again in MiXCR, with one record for every CDR3 protein. The sample has roughly 760,000 distinct CDR3 sequences, 20% to 25% seen once; the top ten hold more than 8.5%. As to this clonotype: Its antigen is as yet unknown.

Trimming shortened V by 2 bases and J by 0 bases, and 7 bases separated the two germline ends. CDR3 length equals 14 residues. This TCR was recovered from a man aged 50 or older who received an inactivated influenza vaccine. The input for sequencing was PBMCs from blood, taken 4 to 6 days after vaccination. The chain couples TRBV12-3 or TRBV12-4 to TRBJ2-5; no clear D. The DNA for the CDR3 is TGTGCCAGCAGTTTAACAATGTACCAAGAGACCCAGTACTTC. Its translation is CASSLTMYQETQYF.